This is a list of T cell receptor beta chains from one sample in a study of blood T cell repertoires in COVID-19. Here immunoSEQ multiplex PCR was the method, and the copy in TCRdb shows in-frame clones only, minus some. The sample comprises around 200,000 clones, approximately 81% of which are singletons, and approximately 18% rests with the top ten. Material for sequencing was PBMCs or T cells enriched from blood (not recorded which). Receptor source: a man aged 35 to 55 who had recovered from COVID-19. CDR3s include the opening cysteine and the closing phenylalanine or tryptophan. D genes are given only for firm matches.

D | V | CDR3
. | TRBV19 | CASSIGSTSGEAFF
. | TRBV10-3 | CAISDAGHQETQYF
TRBD1 | TRBV10-1 | CASSDVGTGQQGEAFF
TRBD1 | TRBV18 | CASSPGQGMASWGYTF
. | TRBV5-1 | CASSYWGDQPQHF
. | TRBV12-5 | CASGPPTHRVGAGELFF
. | TRBV6-2/TRBV6-3 | CASSYSGSRIKETQYF
. | TRBV7-2 | CASSSGRSSYNEQFF
. | TRBV30 | CALNSRVLGYTF
. | TRBV25-1 | CASKSTGLSSGNTIYF
. | TRBV5-1 | CASSLVGRGVADTEAFF
. | TRBV5-6 | CASSLVRTAGELFF
. | TRBV24-1 | CATSNAGYEQYF
TRBD1 | TRBV19 | CASRTPLGQGVTYGYTF
. | TRBV25-1 | CASLRQDPRRGNTIYF
TRBD2 | TRBV5-5 | CASSPGLAGSSYEQYF
TRBD1 | TRBV23-1 | CASSPGQVLHETQYF
TRBD1 | TRBV5-5 | CASSMGFWTGRDSPLHF
TRBD1 | TRBV11-2 | CASSLVLGGSGNTIYF
. | TRBV4-1 | CASSQPLLVSPPYEQYF
. | TRBV29-1 | CSVTDSSYEQYF
. | TRBV5-6 | CASSQTGLDSPLHF
TRBD2 | TRBV28 | CASSNAPSGSGDLHF
TRBD1 | TRBV11-2 | CASSLQGGLNQPQHF
. | TRBV5-4 | CASSLGDGGGYNEQFF
TRBD2 | TRBV11-3 | CASGGPSGSYEQYF
. | TRBV3-1/TRBV3-2 | CASSQASLGDNSPLHF
. | TRBV2 | CASSGLIETQYF
. | TRBV7-3 | CASSPGMNRVPTFF
. | TRBV27 | CASSLSKREETQYF
. | TRBV27 | CASSLSRGGYNSPLHF
. | TRBV19 | CASSILAAGYGNTIYF
. | TRBV7-9 | CASKIAGYDTEAFF
TRBD2 | TRBV30 | CACTGTRTYEQYF
TRBD2 | TRBV6-2/TRBV6-3 | CASSYSSGGNEQFF
. | TRBV14 | CASSQSLEGRETQYF
TRBD1 | TRBV5-1 | CASSGGQGAGEKLFF
TRBD1 | TRBV19 | CASRTGGTGASSPLHF
TRBD1 | TRBV7-9 | CASSPGRGGIDQPQHF
. | TRBV5-1 | CASSLGTASYEQYF